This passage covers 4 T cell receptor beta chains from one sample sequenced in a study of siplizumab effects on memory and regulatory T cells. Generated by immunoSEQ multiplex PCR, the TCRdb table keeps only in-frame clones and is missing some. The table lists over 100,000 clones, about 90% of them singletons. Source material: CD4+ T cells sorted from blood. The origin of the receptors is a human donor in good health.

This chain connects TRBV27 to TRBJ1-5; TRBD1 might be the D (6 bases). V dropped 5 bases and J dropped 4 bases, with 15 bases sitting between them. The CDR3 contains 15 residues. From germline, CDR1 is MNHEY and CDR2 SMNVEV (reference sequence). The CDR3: CASSLRGGRNQPQHF. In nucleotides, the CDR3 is TGTGCCAGCAGTCTCCGCGGGGGCCGAAATCAGCCCCAGCATTTT.

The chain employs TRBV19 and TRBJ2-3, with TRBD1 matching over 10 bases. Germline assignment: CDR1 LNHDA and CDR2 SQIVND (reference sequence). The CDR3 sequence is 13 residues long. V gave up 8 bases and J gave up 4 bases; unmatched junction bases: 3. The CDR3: CASRDRGSDTQYF. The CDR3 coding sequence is TGTGCCAGTCGGGACAGGGGTTCAGATACGCAGTATTTT.

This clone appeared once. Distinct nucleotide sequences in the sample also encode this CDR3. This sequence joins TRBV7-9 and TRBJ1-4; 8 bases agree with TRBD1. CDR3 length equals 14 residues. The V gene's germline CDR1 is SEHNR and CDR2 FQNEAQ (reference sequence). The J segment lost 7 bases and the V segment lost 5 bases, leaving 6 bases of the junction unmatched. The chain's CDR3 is CASSRGQGPEKLFF. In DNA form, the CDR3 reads TGTGCCAGCAGCCGAGGACAGGGCCCTGAAAAACTGTTTTTT.

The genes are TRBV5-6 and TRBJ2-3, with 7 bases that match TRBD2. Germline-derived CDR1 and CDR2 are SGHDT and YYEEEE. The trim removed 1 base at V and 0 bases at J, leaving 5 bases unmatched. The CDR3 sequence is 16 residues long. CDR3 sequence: CASSLKRGASTDTQYF. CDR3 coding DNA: TGTGCCAGCAGCTTGAAGCGGGGCGCAAGCACAGATACGCAGTATTTT.